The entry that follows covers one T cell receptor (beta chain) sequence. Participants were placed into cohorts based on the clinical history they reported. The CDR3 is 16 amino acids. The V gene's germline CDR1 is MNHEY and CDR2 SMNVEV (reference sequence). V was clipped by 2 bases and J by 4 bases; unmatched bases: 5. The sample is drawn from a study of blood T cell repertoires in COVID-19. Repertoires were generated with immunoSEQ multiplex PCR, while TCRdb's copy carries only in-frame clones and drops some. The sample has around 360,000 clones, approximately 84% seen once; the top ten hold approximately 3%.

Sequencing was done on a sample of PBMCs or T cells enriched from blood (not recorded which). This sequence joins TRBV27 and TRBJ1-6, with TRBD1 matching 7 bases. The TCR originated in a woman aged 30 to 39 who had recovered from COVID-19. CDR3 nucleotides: TGTGCCAGCAGTTTAAGGGGGGACAGATATAATTCACCCCTCCACTTT. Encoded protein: CASSLRGDRYNSPLHF.